This T cell receptor beta chain was found in a study of blood T cells in healthy people across ages. Study-wide results and caveats: Leaving the PBMCs unsorted stopped any conclusive comparison of naive versus antigen-experienced cells. Diversity was higher, and naive CD4+ cells more numerous, in long-lived donors than in aged donors.

On this clonotype: What it binds is not known.

Trimming took 2 bases from V and 4 from J, leaving 14 bases between them. The CDR3 is 15 residues long. Germline CDR1 MNHNY, CDR2 SVGAGI (reference sequence). Primers used in a second PCR of about 7 to 12 cycles were a sample-barcoded 5' primer and a J-beta primer mix. Unique molecular identifiers of 12 random nucleotides labeled each cDNA. TCRdb fed the 5' RACE reads into MiXCR, producing one record per CDR3 protein. The sample has 380,000 or so distinct CDR3 sequences, about 52% seen once. Sequencing was carried out using blood. The sequence was obtained from a man aged 55 to 70 in good health. The chain uses TRBV6-6 and TRBJ1-1; the D gene is possibly TRBD1 (5 bases). The CDR3 loop reads CASSYGRGEATEAFF. The CDR3 nucleotides read TGTGCCAGCAGTTACGGTCGGGGGGAGGCCACTGAAGCTTTCTTT.